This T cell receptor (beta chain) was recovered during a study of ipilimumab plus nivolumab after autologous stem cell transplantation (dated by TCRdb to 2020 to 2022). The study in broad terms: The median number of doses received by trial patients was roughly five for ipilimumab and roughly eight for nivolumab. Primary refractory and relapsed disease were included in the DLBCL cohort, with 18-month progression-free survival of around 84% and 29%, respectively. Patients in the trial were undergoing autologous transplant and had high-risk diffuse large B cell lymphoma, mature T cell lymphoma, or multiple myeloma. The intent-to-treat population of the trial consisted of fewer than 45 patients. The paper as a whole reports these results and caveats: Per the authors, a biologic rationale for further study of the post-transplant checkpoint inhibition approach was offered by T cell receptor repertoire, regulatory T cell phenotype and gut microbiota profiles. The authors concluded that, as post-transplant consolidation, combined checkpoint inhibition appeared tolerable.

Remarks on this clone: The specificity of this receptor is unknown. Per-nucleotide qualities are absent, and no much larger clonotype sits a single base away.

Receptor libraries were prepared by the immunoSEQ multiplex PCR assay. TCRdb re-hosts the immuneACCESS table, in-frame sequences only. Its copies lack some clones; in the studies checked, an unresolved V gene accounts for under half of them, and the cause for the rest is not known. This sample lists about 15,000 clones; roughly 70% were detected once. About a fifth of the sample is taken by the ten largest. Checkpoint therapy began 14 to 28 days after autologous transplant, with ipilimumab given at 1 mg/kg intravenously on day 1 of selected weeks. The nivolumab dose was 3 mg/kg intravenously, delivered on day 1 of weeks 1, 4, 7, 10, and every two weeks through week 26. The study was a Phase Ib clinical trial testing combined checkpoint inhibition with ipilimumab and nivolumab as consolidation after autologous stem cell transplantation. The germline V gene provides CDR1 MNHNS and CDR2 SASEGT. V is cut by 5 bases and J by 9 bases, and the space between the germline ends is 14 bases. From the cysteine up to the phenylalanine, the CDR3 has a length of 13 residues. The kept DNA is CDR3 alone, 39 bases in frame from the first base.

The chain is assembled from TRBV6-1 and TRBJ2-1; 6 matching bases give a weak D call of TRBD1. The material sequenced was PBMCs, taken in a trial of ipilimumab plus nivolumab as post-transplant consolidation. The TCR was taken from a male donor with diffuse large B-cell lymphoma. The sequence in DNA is TGTGCCAGCAGTACCCAGGGGCTCGGTGAGCAGTTCTTC. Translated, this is CASSTQGLGEQFF.